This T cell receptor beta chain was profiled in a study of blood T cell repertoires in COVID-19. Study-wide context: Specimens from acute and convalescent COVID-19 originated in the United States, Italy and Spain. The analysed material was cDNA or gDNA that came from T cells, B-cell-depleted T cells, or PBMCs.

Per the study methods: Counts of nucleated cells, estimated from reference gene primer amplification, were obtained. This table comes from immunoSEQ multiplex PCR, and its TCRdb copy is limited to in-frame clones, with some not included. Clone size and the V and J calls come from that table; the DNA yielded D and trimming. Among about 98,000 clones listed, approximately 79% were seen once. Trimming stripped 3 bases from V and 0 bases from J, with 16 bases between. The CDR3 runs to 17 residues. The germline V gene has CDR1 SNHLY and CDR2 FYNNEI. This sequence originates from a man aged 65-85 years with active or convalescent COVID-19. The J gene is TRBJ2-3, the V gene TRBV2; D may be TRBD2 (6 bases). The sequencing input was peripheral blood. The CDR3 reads CASSDLGGFSSTDTQYF. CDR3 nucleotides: TGTGCCAGCAGTGACCTCGGGGGATTTTCTAGCACAGATACGCAGTATTTT.